A selection of T cell receptor beta chains follows, all from one sample in a study of T-cell memory formation after mild COVID-19. One entry per CDR3 protein results from TCRdb running MiXCR on the 5' RACE reads. The sample yields 58,000 or so distinct CDR3 sequences, 28% seen once. Specimen: PBMCs or a T cell subset sorted from them (not recorded which). All receptors derive from a man younger than 35 who had mild COVID-19 (a few samples of this study predate the infection). Cell type and time point are not known. The CDR3 runs from the conserved cysteine through the conserved F or W. The D gene is left open where the match is weak. Where a row states a size, it is once, few, many or the class of an expanded clone; other rows omit it.

d_call	clone_size	v_call	j_call	cdr3_nt	cdr3_aa
NA	NA	TRBV6-5	TRBJ2-7	TGTGCCAGCAGTTACTACCCGGGGTACGAGCAGTACTTC	CASSYYPGYEQYF
NA	NA	TRBV20-1	TRBJ1-5	TGCAGTGCTAGGGGCCAGGGGTATAGCAATCAGCCCCAGCATTTT	CSARGQGYSNQPQHF
NA	NA	TRBV5-1	TRBJ1-2	TGCGCCAGCAGCTCGGGGGGCGATGGCTACACCTTC	CASSSGGDGYTF
NA	NA	TRBV6-2/TRBV6-3	TRBJ1-5	TGTGCCAGCAGCCAGAGGGGTGGCGGCAATCAGCCCCAGCATTTT	CASSQRGGGNQPQHF
NA	NA	TRBV4-1	TRBJ2-7	TGCGCCAGCAGCCAAGATCCGGGCCAGGCTGGCGAGCAGTACTTC	CASSQDPGQAGEQYF
NA	NA	TRBV6-2/TRBV6-3	TRBJ1-1	TGTGCCAGCAGTTACGAGCCCCACAGGGCGGACACTGAAGCTTTCTTT	CASSYEPHRADTEAFF
NA	NA	TRBV11-2	TRBJ2-1	TGTGCCAGCAGCTTTAATCTGGGGTCCGGAAATGAGCAGTTCTTC	CASSFNLGSGNEQFF
TRBD2	NA	TRBV7-8	TRBJ2-3	TGTGCCAGCAGCTCTTTGAGCGGGGGCCCCACAGATACGCAGTATTTT	CASSSLSGGPTDTQYF
NA	few	TRBV12-3/TRBV12-4	TRBJ2-2	TGTGCCAGCAGTCCAACGGGGAACACCGGGGAGCTGTTTTTT	CASSPTGNTGELFF
NA	many	TRBV5-1	TRBJ2-7	TGCGCCAGCAGCTTGGCAGATCGCCCCCACTCCTACGAGCAGTACTTC	CASSLADRPHSYEQYF
TRBD1	few	TRBV29-1	TRBJ2-1	TGCAGCGCTGGCGGAGGGACAGGGCAGGAGCAGTTCTTC	CSAGGGTGQEQFF
NA	few	TRBV7-9	TRBJ1-1	TGTGCCAGCAGCTGGCCGGACAGGAACACTGAAGCTTTCTTT	CASSWPDRNTEAFF
TRBD2	NA	TRBV6-2/TRBV6-3	TRBJ2-1	TGTGCCAGCAGCCCGGGACTAGTAAGTGAGCAGTTCTTC	CASSPGLVSEQFF
NA	NA	TRBV5-4	TRBJ1-1	TGTGCCAGCAGCTTGGTGCCAGCAGCTAGGACTGAAGCTTTCTTT	CASSLVPAARTEAFF
NA	NA	TRBV5-6	TRBJ1-2	TGTGCCAGCGGAAGAGACGGTCTCAGTAACTATGGCTACACCTTC	CASGRDGLSNYGYTF
NA	few	TRBV5-1	TRBJ2-1	TGCGCCAGCAGCTTGGGTAGGGTGGGCGAGCAGTTCTTC	CASSLGRVGEQFF
NA	few	TRBV30	TRBJ2-7	TGTGCCTGGAGCGGCGGGGATTTCTCCTACGAGCAGTACTTC	CAWSGGDFSYEQYF
NA	few	TRBV7-6	TRBJ1-1	TGTGCCAGCAGCCCGGGGGGGGGTGAAGCTTTCTTT	CASSPGGGEAFF
NA	few	TRBV7-2	TRBJ1-2	TGTGCCAGCAGCTCTGGGCCCCGAGGAAGGGACGGCTACACCTTC	CASSSGPRGRDGYTF
TRBD1	NA	TRBV4-1	TRBJ1-2	TGCGCCAGCAGCCAAGGACAGGGGTTTAACTATGGCTACACCTTC	CASSQGQGFNYGYTF
TRBD1	NA	TRBV5-6	TRBJ2-3	TGTGCCAGCAGCTCGCTGACAGGGGATTACACAGATACGCAGTATTTT	CASSSLTGDYTDTQYF
TRBD2	once	TRBV5-4	TRBJ2-1	TGTGCCAGCAGCTTGGAGACTAGCGGGGGGGCTGGCTATGAGCAGTTCTTC	CASSLETSGGAGYEQFF
NA	few	TRBV4-1	TRBJ2-7	TGCGCCAGCAGCTACCAAGTAGGTGGCCGTCTCTACGAGCAGTACTTC	CASSYQVGGRLYEQYF
NA	once	TRBV19	TRBJ2-2	TGTGCCAGTAGTATAGTGGTAGGGACCCCCGGGGAGCTGTTTTTT	CASSIVVGTPGELFF
TRBD1	few	TRBV7-3	TRBJ1-1	TGTGCCAGCAGCTTAATTTCAGGGGGTGGTGAAGCTTTCTTT	CASSLISGGGEAFF
NA	NA	TRBV12-3/TRBV12-4	TRBJ2-3	TGTGCCAGCAGCTTATCCCCATTCACAGATACGCAGTATTTT	CASSLSPFTDTQYF
TRBD2	few	TRBV9	TRBJ2-3	TGTGCCAGCAGCCACAGCGGGGGCACAGATACGCAGTATTTT	CASSHSGGTDTQYF
NA	NA	TRBV6-5	TRBJ2-5	TGTGCCAGCAGTTCGTGGATAGACAAGCCTAAGGAGACCCAGTACTTC	CASSSWIDKPKETQYF